The 17 T cell receptor beta chains below were found in one sample sequenced in a study of liver allograft versus peripheral blood T cells. Across the study: What was compared were the T cell receptor repertoires in transplanted livers and those in the peripheral blood of recipients.

Via MiXCR, TCRdb re-called the reads, giving one row per CDR3 protein. The sample includes fewer than 9,500 distinct CDR3 sequences, roughly 17% of them seen just once. These receptors all come from a human patient who had a liver transplant. Some T cells may possibly be graft donor cells.

This clonotype showed up many times. The chain couples TRBV19 to TRBJ1-2; D gene ambiguous. V was trimmed by 2 bases and J by 1 base, leaving 8 bases between them. The CDR3 spans 14 residues. The germline CDR1 and CDR2 sequences are LNHDA and SQIVND (reference sequence). The CDR3 DNA reads as TGTGCCAGTAGTATAATCGGAGGTAACTATGGCTACACCTTC. Translated, it gives CASSIIGGNYGYTF.

This sequence joins TRBV19 and TRBJ2-2, with D hard to call. The CDR3 totals 13 residues. CDR1 and CDR2 (germline): LNHDA, SQIVND (reference sequence). Trimming left V 3 bases short and J 0 bases short, with 2 bases between. The CDR3 DNA is TGTGCCAGTAGTATCCCGAACACCGGGGAGCTGTTTTTT. This encodes CASSIPNTGELFF.

This clonotype was found a few times. The gene calls are TRBV7-2 and TRBJ1-2; D remains ambiguous. The CDR3 spans 15 residues. Trimming cost V 7 bases and J 1 base, with 16 bases left between them. The V gene's germline CDR1 is SGHTA and CDR2 FQGNSA. The CDR3 sequence: CASNPRRSYNYGYTF. The CDR3 DNA reads TGTGCCAGCAACCCCAGGCGCTCCTATAACTATGGCTACACCTTC.

J is TRBJ1-5 and V is TRBV2; D uncertain. Trimming stripped 6 bases from V and 0 bases from J, with 3 bases between. Germline V gene data show CDR1 as SNHLY and CDR2 as FYNNEI. This CDR3 is built from 12 residues. The CDR3 here is CASSDSNQPQHF. The CDR3 bases are TGTGCCAGCAGCGATAGCAATCAGCCCCAGCATTTT.

This clonotype is deemed medium-sized. The chain is built from TRBV10-3 and TRBJ2-1; TRBD1 agrees at 9 bases. Trimming removed 10 bases from V and 7 bases from J; junction bases left unmatched: 14. This CDR3 comprises 15 residues. The germline CDR1 and CDR2 sequences are ENHRY and SYGVKD. CDR3 in amino acids: CATGIAGQGGNEQFF. The CDR3 DNA sequence: TGTGCCACCGGAATTGCGGGACAGGGTGGTAATGAGCAGTTCTTC.

This clonotype showed up many times. In nucleotides, the CDR3 is TGTGCTAGTCGGAGGGGGGGCGATCAGCCCCAGCATTTT. This sequence encodes CASRRGGDQPQHF. The chain carries TRBV12-5 and TRBJ1-5; tentative D call: TRBD1 (6 bases). Germline CDR1 reads LGHNT; CDR2 reads FRNRAP. V dropped 8 bases and J dropped 5 bases, with 13 bases sitting between them. The CDR3 consists of 13 residues.

This clonotype is medium-sized in the sample. The rearrangement links TRBV19 to TRBJ1-6; the D is unclear. Trimming cost V 4 bases and J 7 bases, with 8 bases left between them. The germline V gene encodes CDR1 LNHDA and CDR2 SQIVND (reference sequence). This CDR3 has 13 amino acids. This CDR3 is CASSRGGNSPLHF. CDR3 in DNA: TGTGCCAGTAGTAGAGGCGGGAATTCACCCCTCCACTTT.

This clonotype was recorded at least ten times. The rearrangement uses TRBV7-9 and TRBJ2-1; TRBD1 is a possible D gene (6 bases). The length of the CDR3 is 13 residues. Deletions cut 1 base from V and 8 bases from J, with 9 bases between. The germline V gene has CDR1 SEHNR and CDR2 FQNEAQ (reference sequence). The CDR3 is CASSLGTADEQFF. The DNA for the CDR3 is TGTGCCAGCAGCTTAGGGACAGCGGATGAGCAGTTCTTC.

Ten or more counts support this clonotype. The V gene is TRBV7-2, the J gene TRBJ1-1; a possible D gene is TRBD1 (5 bases). CDR1 and CDR2 from the germline V gene are SGHTA and FQGNSA. Trimming stripped 5 bases from V and 2 bases from J, with 9 bases between. This CDR3 region has 13 residues. CDR3 amino acids: CASSLGHNTEAFF. CDR3 DNA: TGTGCCAGCAGCCTCGGACACAACACTGAAGCTTTCTTT.

Sample share makes this clonotype medium-sized (0.01 to 0.1%). The gene calls are TRBV6-2 or TRBV6-3 and TRBJ1-5, with D possibly matching TRBD1 (5 bases). Trimming left V 5 bases short and J 3 bases short, with 11 bases between. Germline V gene sequence: CDR1 MNHEY, CDR2 SVGEGT. The CDR3 consists of 14 residues. The CDR3 DNA reads TGTGCCAGCAGTATAAGACAGTTCAATCAGCCCCAGCATTTT. Protein product: CASSIRQFNQPQHF.

The chain joins TRBV9 to TRBJ1-1; a weak D match, TRBD1 (6 bases). The CDR3 length is 15 residues. Trimming pared 3 bases from V and 3 bases from J, leaving 15 bases between. Germline CDR1 SGDLS, CDR2 YYNGEE. CDR3 region: CASSASGTPYTEAFF. DNA of the CDR3: TGTGCCAGCAGCGCCTCCGGGACACCATACACTGAAGCTTTCTTT. The entire variable domain, with the rest obtained from reference TRBV9 and TRBJ1-1, is as follows: DSGVTQTPKHLITATGQRVTLRCSPRSGDLSVYWYQQSLDQGLQFLIQYYNGEERAKGNILERFSAQQFPDLHSELNLSSLELGDSALYFCASSASGTPYTEAFFGQGTRLTVV.

This clonotype is categorized as medium-sized. The chain has TRBV27 and TRBJ1-1; D is possibly TRBD1 (6 bases). Trimming stripped 2 bases from V and 10 bases from J, with 26 bases between. The CDR3 consists of 17 residues. Looked up from germline, CDR1 is MNHEY and CDR2 is SMNVEV (reference sequence). CDR3 in amino acids: CASSLNRVSGRLTGAFF. As DNA, the CDR3 is TGTGCCAGCAGTTTAAACAGGGTTTCAGGTCGGTTGACGGGAGCTTTCTTT.

This clonotype was picked up a small number of times. J is TRBJ1-1 and V is TRBV20-1; maybe TRBD1 (5 bases). CDR1 and CDR2 (germline): DFQATT, SNEGSKA (reference sequence). The CDR3 runs to 16 residues. V was shortened by 3 bases and J by 4 bases, with 21 bases between the two germline ends. The CDR3 spells CSARRGSGLGGTEAFF. The CDR3 DNA sequence: TGCAGTGCTAGGCGGGGGTCCGGCCTCGGGGGCACTGAAGCTTTCTTT.

On this clonotype itself: Since a much larger clone is just one base distant, this may be a read error. The CDR3 nucleotides read TGTGTCAGCAGTTTGCTTGGCGGGGACACTGAAGCTTTCTTT. Translated: CVSSLLGGDTEAFF. The chain joins TRBV12-3 or TRBV12-4 to TRBJ1-1; D gene ambiguous. The length of the CDR3 is 14 residues.

Sample share makes this clonotype medium-sized (0.01 to 0.1%). The chain joins TRBV19 to TRBJ1-3; TRBD1 aligns across 10 bases. Germline CDR1 reads LNHDA; CDR2 reads SQIVND (reference sequence). CDR3 length equals 16 residues. J was trimmed by 2 bases and V by 4 bases; bases with no gene match: 5. Here the CDR3 DNA reads TGTGCCAGTAGTACCCCCGGGACAGGGGCTGGAAACACCATATATTTT. It specifies CASSTPGTGAGNTIYF.

By share, this clonotype counts as medium-sized. This sequence joins TRBV24-1 and TRBJ1-2; TRBD1 matches at 7 bases. Germline lookup yields CDR1 KGHDR and CDR2 SFDVKD. V lost 7 bases, J lost 2 bases, and 6 bases stayed unmatched. The CDR3 extends over 14 amino acids. The CDR3 nucleotides are TGTGCCACCAGCGACAGGGATCGAAACTATGGCTACACCTTC. Translated, it gives CATSDRDRNYGYTF.

This sequence joins TRBV7-9 and TRBJ1-1, with TRBD1 matching 7 bases. Looked up from germline, CDR1 is SEHNR and CDR2 is FQNEAQ (reference sequence). Trimming removed 6 bases from V and 1 base from J; junction bases left unmatched: 5. This CDR3 contains 14 residues. Here the CDR3 reads CASRGGQTNTEAFF. The CDR3 coding sequence is TGTGCCAGCAGGGGGGGACAGACGAACACTGAAGCTTTCTTT.